These 15 T cell receptor beta chains came from one sample sequenced in a study of OX40 agonist ivuxolimab in advanced cancers. Here immunoSEQ multiplex PCR was the method, and the copy in TCRdb shows in-frame clones only, minus some. The data hold some 55,000 clones, with more than 75% observed a single time. Sequencing used CD4+ or CD8+ T cells sorted from blood, obtained in a trial of the OX40 agonist ivuxolimab. The receptors originated from an adult with an advanced solid tumor such as melanoma, head and neck, liver or kidney cancer.

This clone was counted a few times. The V gene is TRBV7-2, the J gene TRBJ1-1; TRBD1 matches at 9 bases. The CDR3 totals 14 residues. V dropped 4 bases and J dropped 4; count of bases not matched to a gene: 4. The germline CDR1 and CDR2 sequences are SGHTA and FQGNSA. CDR3 sequence: CASSSDRGGTEAFF. The CDR3 nucleotides are TGTGCCAGCAGCTCGGACAGGGGTGGCACTGAAGCTTTCTTT.

The genes are TRBV6-6 and TRBJ2-7; 10 bases align to TRBD1. The CDR3 is made up of 14 amino acids. Germline V lookup: CDR1 MNHNY, CDR2 SVGAGI (reference sequence). The trim removed 5 bases at V and 3 bases at J, leaving 4 bases unmatched. The CDR3 protein is CASSRDRGSYEQYF. For the CDR3, the DNA is TGTGCCAGCAGTCGGGACAGGGGAAGCTACGAGCAGTACTTC.

The V and J genes are TRBV2 and TRBJ2-7; D ambiguous. Between the trimmed V and J ends, which lost 2 bases and 0 bases, there was a span of 11 bases. The CDR3 length is 15 residues. Germline V lookup: CDR1 SNHLY, CDR2 FYNNEI. The CDR3, as DNA: TGTGCCAGCAGTGAATCCCAGCACGGCTCCTACGAGCAGTACTTC. Translation gives CASSESQHGSYEQYF.

This clone was recorded only once. V and J are TRBV29-1 and TRBJ1-1, with D perhaps matching TRBD1 (5 bases). Germline V gives CDR1 SQVTM, CDR2 ANQGSEA. V dropped 2 bases and J dropped 10 bases, with 8 bases sitting between them. This CDR3 region has 10 residues. This chain's CDR3 is CSVEWGGAFF. The CDR3 DNA sequence: TGCAGCGTTGAATGGGGCGGAGCTTTCTTT.

The J gene is TRBJ2-5, the V gene TRBV28; the D is unclear. V was pared by 3 bases and J by 1 base, with 9 bases between. CDR1 MDHEN and CDR2 SYDVKM come from the germline V gene. CDR3 size: 14 residues. Here the CDR3 reads CASSFMLGQETQYF. In DNA form, the CDR3 reads TGTGCCAGCAGTTTTATGCTGGGCCAAGAGACCCAGTACTTC.

CDR3 loop: CASSLRQSNTGELFF. In nucleotides, the CDR3 is TGTGCCAGCAGTCTAAGACAGTCGAACACCGGGGAGCTGTTTTTT. This chain links TRBV2 with TRBJ2-2, with a possible D match to TRBD1 (5 bases). The CDR3 covers 15 residues. Germline assignment: CDR1 SNHLY and CDR2 FYNNEI. V dropped 5 bases and J dropped 0 bases, with 10 bases sitting between them.

The V gene is TRBV4-1, the J gene TRBJ2-7; tentatively, D is TRBD2 (6 bases). The CDR3 sequence is 16 residues long. The V end lost 1 base, the J end lost 6 bases, and 19 bases lay between the germline ends. The germline CDR1 and CDR2 sequences are MGHRA and YSYEKL. The CDR3 nucleotides are TGCGCCAGCAGCCAAGCTCCTAATTCACTAGCATCCGAGCAGTACTTC. Translating it yields CASSQAPNSLASEQYF.

This clone was counted a few times. This chain links TRBV5-6 with TRBJ1-6, with a possible D match to TRBD1 (5 bases). From germline, CDR1 is SGHDT and CDR2 YYEEEE. V lost 0 bases and J lost 10, with 14 bases in between. This CDR3 comprises 15 residues. The CDR3 spells CASSLDTAQGSPLHF. Written as DNA, the CDR3 is TGTGCCAGCAGCTTGGATACAGCCCAGGGCTCACCCCTCCACTTT.

V usage is TRBV9 and J usage is TRBJ2-7, with unresolved D. The germline V gene has CDR1 SGDLS and CDR2 YYNGEE. V dropped 0 bases and J dropped 4 bases, with 8 bases sitting between them. The CDR3 is made up of 13 amino acids. CDR3: CASSVGGEYEQYF. As DNA, the CDR3 is TGTGCCAGCAGCGTAGGAGGTGAGTACGAGCAGTACTTC.

J is TRBJ2-7 and V is TRBV27; 9 bases align to TRBD1. The length of the CDR3 is 18 residues. Germline V gives CDR1 MNHEY, CDR2 SMNVEV (reference sequence). After removal of 5 bases from V and 3 bases from J, the junction contained 17 bases not matched to a gene. The CDR3 sequence is CASSPSIITGTGNYEQYF. The CDR3 DNA reads TGTGCCAGCAGTCCTTCCATAATTACCGGGACAGGGAACTACGAGCAGTACTTC.

This chain uses TRBV28 with TRBJ1-1, with a possible D match to TRBD1 (6 bases). V was clipped by 5 bases and J by 0 bases, with 19 bases between them. CDR1 and CDR2 (germline): MDHEN, SYDVKM. The CDR3 contains 17 residues. The CDR3 DNA is TGTGCCAGCAGTCCTCCCTCTACAGGGTTCATGAACACTGAAGCTTTCTTT. This encodes CASSPPSTGFMNTEAFF.

The rearrangement links TRBV9 to TRBJ1-5; no clear D. Germline V CDR1 and CDR2: SGDLS, YYNGEE. The CDR3 consists of 13 residues. V lost 2 bases to trimming and J lost 4 bases, with 7 bases between them. The CDR3 region is CASSVRENQPQHF. The CDR3 DNA reads as TGTGCCAGCAGCGTGAGGGAAAATCAGCCCCAGCATTTT.

The J gene is TRBJ1-2, the V gene TRBV10-3, with D hard to call. CDR3 length equals 14 residues. The germline V gene has CDR1 ENHRY and CDR2 SYGVKD. Trimming cost V 5 bases and J 2 bases, with 12 bases left between them. CDR3 sequence: CAISPQLLNYGYTF. The CDR3 region has the DNA TGTGCCATCAGTCCTCAGCTGTTGAACTATGGCTACACCTTC.

CDR3: CASSEARNSPLHF. The CDR3 region has the DNA TGCGCCAGCAGTGAGGCCAGAAATTCACCCCTCCACTTT. The V and J genes are TRBV10-2 and TRBJ1-6; D uncertain. The CDR3 has 13 residues. Germline CDR1 WSHSY, CDR2 SAAADI. Deletions cut 2 bases from V and 7 bases from J, with 6 bases between.

This chain connects TRBV28 to TRBJ2-7; D is possibly TRBD2 (6 bases). Between the trimmed V and J ends, which lost 4 bases and 1 base, there was a span of 11 bases. The CDR3 loop spans 14 amino acids. CDR1 MDHEN and CDR2 SYDVKM come from the germline V gene. The CDR3 nucleotides are TGTGCCAGCAGTTCGGGGGACGGATCCTACGAGCAGTACTTC. It is translated as CASSSGDGSYEQYF.